This TCR beta chain came from a study of cytomegalovirus exposure and HLA in healthy donors. At the level of the study: Genotyping of 400 or so donors showed that over 80% belonged to the Caucasian-associated ancestry cluster.

On this clone itself: Its antigen is unknown.

60 Vbeta and 13 Jbeta primers were used in PCR. TCRdb's copy holds only in-frame clones and misses some; the assay was immunoSEQ multiplex PCR. The sample includes 85,000 to 100,000 clones, around 70% of them seen just once. Overall study results and limits: Most observed TCR sequences were rare, whereas some public TCRs were detected in many donors. The authors enumerated over 150 TCR beta chains as linked to cytomegalovirus. Relative to the roughly 700-donor mean, N-insertions were reportedly fewer in an Asian-associated ancestry cluster in a later analysis.

The trim removed 6 bases at V and 8 bases at J, leaving 6 bases unmatched. The CDR3 covers 12 residues. Germline V lookup: CDR1 SQVTM, CDR2 ANQGSEA. The chain carries TRBV29-1 and TRBJ1-3, with 8 bases that match TRBD1. Sequenced input: PBMCs. This sequence was found in a man aged 45-65 years in good health and CMV-seronegative. CDR3 sequence: CSVLTGVHTIYF. For the CDR3, the DNA is TGCAGCGTCCTGACAGGGGTACACACCATATATTTT.